The clone carrying this TCR beta chain was picked up many times. As yet, its antigen is unknown. This sample was included in a study of T-cell memory formation after mild COVID-19. Amplification by 5'RACE using constant-segment primers produced TCR alpha and TCR beta cDNA libraries that carried sample barcodes and UMIs. TCRdb called the 5' RACE reads again in MiXCR, with one record for every CDR3 protein. The profile shows roughly 150,000 distinct CDR3 sequences, around 13% of them singletons. Germline-derived CDR1 and CDR2 are SGHTA and FQGNSA. The ends were cut back, 1 base at V and 8 bases at J, with 3 bases in the middle. The length of the CDR3 is 11 residues. General observations from the study: The finding that pre-infection memory included some responding clones suggested that cross-reactive memory joined. Contracting CD4+ clones lay largely in CM and EM, with CD8+ ones residing in EMRA.

J is TRBJ1-3 and V is TRBV7-2; D remains ambiguous. This clonotype originated in a man aged 18 to 30 who had mild COVID-19 (a few samples of this study predate the infection). Cell type and time point are not known. The sequencing input was PBMCs or a T cell subset sorted from them (not recorded which). DNA of the CDR3: TGTGCCAGCAGCTTAGGAGACACCATATATTTT. Amino acids: CASSLGDTIYF.